The 4 T cell receptor beta chains in this list originate from one sample, sequenced in a study of cytomegalovirus exposure and HLA in healthy donors. Here immunoSEQ multiplex PCR was the method, and the copy in TCRdb shows in-frame clones only, minus some. Of tens of thousands of clones listed, roughly 96% are singletons. The sample consisted of PBMCs. The receptors were gathered from a man younger than 35 in good health and CMV-seronegative.

The genes are TRBV28 and TRBJ2-2; 10 bases are a match to TRBD2. This CDR3 contains 15 residues. With 7 bases clipped from V and 6 bases from J, the junction kept 8 bases outside the gene matches. Germline V gene sequence: CDR1 MDHEN, CDR2 SYDVKM. The CDR3 loop is CASTPGLAGAGELFF. CDR3 sequence (DNA): TGTGCCAGCACCCCAGGGCTAGCGGGAGCCGGGGAGCTGTTTTTT.

The rearrangement uses TRBV7-9 and TRBJ1-6, with D perhaps matching TRBD1 (5 bases). Per germline, CDR1 SEHNR and CDR2 FQNEAQ (reference sequence). V was shortened by 6 bases and J by 8 bases, with 8 bases between the two germline ends. This CDR3 has 12 amino acids. DNA for the CDR3: TGTGCCAGCAGTTTGACAGATTCACCCCTCCACTTT. Protein product: CASSLTDSPLHF.

The rearrangement links TRBV9 to TRBJ1-2, with 10 bases matching TRBD1. CDR1 is SGDLS, CDR2 YYNGEE, per germline. The CDR3 covers 15 residues. V dropped 3 bases and J dropped 3; count of bases not matched to a gene: 5. The CDR3: CASSDDRGRDYGYTF. The CDR3 DNA follows: TGTGCCAGCAGCGACGACAGGGGGCGCGACTATGGCTACACCTTC.

This chain joins TRBV4-1 and TRBJ2-5; TRBD2 is a possible D gene (6 bases). CDR3 length: 14 residues. Trimming stripped 2 bases from V and 3 bases from J, with 10 bases between. CDR1 is MGHRA, CDR2 YSYEKL, per germline. DNA of the CDR3: TGCGCCAGCAGCCAACTTGGGGGGAAAGAGACCCAGTACTTC. Translating gives CASSQLGGKETQYF.